Listed below are T cell receptor beta chains from one sample, sequenced in a study of regulatory T cells in long-lasting Graves disease. TCRdb fed the multiplex PCR reads into MiXCR, producing one record per CDR3 protein. The sample records 550,000 to 600,000 distinct CDR3 sequences, around 16% being singletons. These data were likewise used in another study, on T cells in Graves' hyperthyroidism and ophthalmopathy.

The source material was peripheral blood mononuclear cells (PBMCs), sampled at new diagnosis, from a patient treated with antithyroid drugs. The origin of the receptors is a man aged 18 to 29 with Graves disease. CDR3s include the opening cysteine and the closing phenylalanine or tryptophan. The order of the fields is clone size, D gene, V gene, J gene, CDR3 protein, CDR3 DNA. A D gene is named only where the DNA matches it firmly. Only some rows state a clone size, as once, few, many or a class for expanded clones.

size: many; D: .; V: TRBV5-1; J: TRBJ1-1; CDR3: CASNPSASGAEAFF; DNA: TGCGCCAGCAACCCGTCCGCTTCCGGGGCTGAAGCTTTCTTT
size: .; D: TRBD1; V: TRBV20-1; J: TRBJ2-2; CDR3: CSAARGSDTGELFF; DNA: TGCAGTGCGGCCAGGGGGTCGGACACCGGGGAGCTGTTTTTT
size: .; D: TRBD1; V: TRBV2; J: TRBJ1-5; CDR3: CASSVEGGRQPQHF; DNA: TGTGCCAGCAGTGTAGAAGGGGGCCGTCAGCCCCAGCATTTT
size: .; D: TRBD1; V: TRBV27; J: TRBJ2-7; CDR3: CASSHGTGSYEQYF; DNA: TGTGCCAGCAGTCACGGGACAGGGTCCTACGAGCAGTACTTC
size: .; D: .; V: TRBV3-1; J: TRBJ1-5; CDR3: CASSQASINQPQHF; DNA: TGTGCCAGCAGCCAAGCCAGTATCAATCAGCCCCAGCATTTT
size: many; D: TRBD2; V: TRBV20-1; J: TRBJ2-5; CDR3: CSAGDGGFRETQYF; DNA: TGCAGTGCTGGAGACGGGGGGTTCCGAGAGACCCAGTACTTC
size: .; D: .; V: TRBV3-1; J: TRBJ1-1; CDR3: CASSRQADAWDTEAFF; DNA: TGTGCCAGCAGCCGCCAAGCTGACGCCTGGGACACTGAAGCTTTCTTT
size: .; D: .; V: TRBV6-1; J: TRBJ2-5; CDR3: CASSHREEETQYF; DNA: TGTGCCAGCAGCCACAGGGAGGAAGAGACCCAGTACTTC
size: .; D: .; V: TRBV29-1; J: TRBJ2-2; CDR3: CSVELGHTNTGELFF; DNA: TGCAGCGTTGAGCTTGGACACACAAACACCGGGGAGCTGTTTTTT
size: many; D: .; V: TRBV20-1; J: TRBJ2-7; CDR3: CSARGETDYEQYF; DNA: TGCAGTGCTAGAGGGGAGACAGACTACGAGCAGTACTTC
size: many; D: TRBD1; V: TRBV11-3; J: TRBJ2-1; CDR3: CASSLATGVPPVGEQFF; DNA: TGTGCCAGCAGCTTAGCCACAGGGGTACCCCCGGTGGGTGAGCAGTTCTTC